This T cell receptor beta chain was captured in a study of T-cell memory formation after mild COVID-19. In the study overall: Across donors, TCR clusters were largely donor specific. The study's findings and limits: Among contracting clones, CD4+ were mainly CM/EM and CD8+ enriched in EMRA. Prior to infection, memory already included some responding clones, suggesting cross-reactive memory joined.

TCRdb reprocessed the 5' RACE reads via MiXCR and lists one record per CDR3 protein. The data contain 150,000 to 200,000 distinct CDR3 sequences, around a fifth of them singletons. CDR3 length: 14 amino acids. The ends lost 6 bases at V and 5 bases at J; junction bases unmatched: 6. This clonotype was seen a few times. As yet, its antigen is unknown. The chain has TRBV12-3 or TRBV12-4 and TRBJ2-7; 11 bases agree with TRBD1. This receptor was obtained from an adult woman who had mild COVID-19 (a few samples of this study predate the infection). Cell type and time point are not known. The specimen sequenced was PBMCs or a T cell subset sorted from them (not recorded which). This chain's CDR3 is CASSPGTGGNEQYF. For the CDR3, the DNA is TGTGCCAGCAGCCCCGGGACAGGGGGTAACGAGCAGTACTTC.